Shown below are 6 T cell receptor beta chains from a single sample sequenced in a study of shared clonotypes between healthy human individuals. Method: immunoSEQ multiplex PCR; TCRdb's copy keeps in-frame clones and lacks some. This table has about 2.3 million clones, around 90% appearing once. The material sequenced was naive CD4+ T cells from PBMCs. Subset defined: CD45RA+ positively selected. The receptors here all came from a man aged 18 to 29 in good health. Some clones in this sample may be carry-over from other donors' samples.

CDR3 sequence reads: CASSLAGVNQPQHF. The CDR3 DNA follows: TGTGCCAGCAGCTTAGCAGGAGTCAATCAGCCCCAGCATTTT. The chain is built from TRBV11-3 and TRBJ1-5; no firm D call. The germline V and J ends were trimmed by 1 base and 3 bases, with 7 bases remaining between them. CDR1 and CDR2 (germline): SGHNT, YENEEA. This CDR3 has 14 amino acids. The complete variable domain, with remaining parts taken from reference TRBV11-3 and TRBJ1-5, reads EAGVVQSPRYKIIEKKQPVAFWCNPISGHNTLYWYLQNLGQGPELLIRYENEEAVDDSQLPKDRFSAERLKGVDSTLKIQPAELGDSAVYLCASSLAGVNQPQHFGDGTRLSIL.

The chain carries TRBV7-6 and TRBJ1-1, with D tentatively TRBD1 (5 bases). This CDR3 comprises 15 residues. V dropped 3 bases and J dropped 1 base, with 12 bases sitting between them. Germline lookup yields CDR1 SGHVS and CDR2 FNYEAQ. CDR3 sequence: CASSFRGLQNTEAFF. For the CDR3, the DNA is TGTGCCAGCAGCTTCCGGGGACTCCAGAACACTGAAGCTTTCTTT.

The J gene is TRBJ1-5, the V gene TRBV19; D perhaps matches TRBD1 (6 bases). This CDR3 is 16 amino acids long. The V end lost 4 bases, the J end lost 2 bases, and 15 bases lay between the germline ends. Germline lookup yields CDR1 LNHDA and CDR2 SQIVND (reference sequence). CDR3 sequence reads: CASSKWGAGGNQPQHF. DNA for the CDR3: TGTGCCAGTAGTAAGTGGGGGGCAGGTGGCAATCAGCCCCAGCATTTT. The full variable domain, rest sourced from reference TRBV19 and TRBJ1-5, is DGGITQSPKYLFRKEGQNVTLSCEQNLNHDAMYWYRQDPGQGLRLIYYSQIVNDFQKGDIAEGYSVSREKKESFPLTVTSAQKNPTAFYLCASSKWGAGGNQPQHFGDGTRLSIL.

J is TRBJ1-1 and V is TRBV5-6; D is uncertain. Trimming pared 1 base from V and 1 base from J, leaving 11 bases between. Looked up from germline, CDR1 is SGHDT and CDR2 is YYEEEE. The CDR3 runs 15 residues. For the CDR3, the DNA is TGTGCCAGCAGCTTGAGCCCCCGGGGGAACACTGAAGCTTTCTTT. Residues: CASSLSPRGNTEAFF.

The chain carries TRBV7-9 and TRBJ2-1, with TRBD2 matching over 9 bases. There are 15 residues in the CDR3. V trimming: 5 bases; J trimming: 3 bases; junction bases outside the gene matches: 5. Germline V gene lookup returns CDR1 SEHNR and CDR2 FQNEAQ (reference sequence). The CDR3 DNA reads TGTGCCAGCAGCCCCCTTAGCGGGAGCTACAATGAGCAGTTCTTC. This translates into CASSPLSGSYNEQFF.

V and J are TRBV11-2 and TRBJ1-2; 8 bases are shared with TRBD1. V shed 7 bases and J 4 bases; nucleotides not matched to a gene: 14. The CDR3 consists of 16 residues. Germline CDR1 SGHAT, CDR2 FQNNGV. CDR3 protein: CASTDYRGQGSYGYTF. CDR3 sequence (DNA): TGTGCCAGCACCGATTACCGTGGACAGGGAAGCTATGGCTACACCTTC.